This T cell receptor beta chain was identified during a study of patients and donors after allogeneic stem cell transplantation. TCRdb ran MiXCR on the RT-PCR reads and lists one entry per CDR3 protein. The table includes about 960,000 distinct CDR3 sequences, approximately 19% detected once. This CDR3 comprises 16 residues. The J segment lost 3 bases and the V segment lost 5 bases, leaving 11 bases of the junction unmatched. Germline CDR1 is SGHVS and CDR2 is FQNEAQ. This clonotype was recorded a few times. The chain is built from TRBV7-8 and TRBJ1-1, with 8 bases matching TRBD1. Sequencing was carried out using blood, either unsorted or a sorted T cell fraction (not recorded which). The receptor comes from a human donor who was either an allogeneic HSCT recipient or a stem cell or donor lymphocyte infusion donor (not recorded which). It is not recorded whose cells these are; they may come from a transplant donor. DNA for the CDR3: TGTGCCAGCAGCCCTCGACAGGGGAGAATGGACACTGAAGCTTTCTTT. Residues: CASSPRQGRMDTEAFF. Supplemented by reference TRBV7-8 and TRBJ1-1, the full variable domain reads GAGVSQSPRYKVAKRGQDVALRCDPISGHVSLFWYQQALGQGPEFLTYFQNEAQLDKSGLPSDRFFAERPEGSVSTLKIQRTQQEDSAVYLCASSPRQGRMDTEAFFGQGTRLTVV.